The 28 T cell receptor beta chains presented below share a single source sample, sequenced in a study of cytomegalovirus exposure and HLA in healthy donors. In the PCR, 60 Vbeta and 13 Jbeta primers were used. The repertoire was sequenced with immunoSEQ multiplex PCR; TCRdb's copy has only in-frame clones and lacks some. The table shows around 200,000 clones, with 70% to 75% occurring only once. The sample was PBMCs. These receptors originate from a male donor in good health and CMV-seronegative.

This clone turned up a few times. The chain recombines TRBV10-3 with TRBJ2-1; 12 bases fit TRBD2. V was pared by 4 bases and J by 8 bases, with 3 bases of the junction left unmatched. This CDR3 has 14 residues. The germline V gene has CDR1 ENHRY and CDR2 SYGVKD. CDR3 nucleotide sequence: TGTGCCATCAGTGGACTAGCGGGAGCAGATGAGCAGTTCTTC. Amino acid sequence: CAISGLAGADEQFF.

The chain employs TRBV4-1 and TRBJ2-1; D might be TRBD2 (5 bases). CDR3 size: 17 residues. Between the trimmed V and J ends, which lost 4 bases and 0 bases, there was a span of 16 bases. Germline-derived CDR1 and CDR2 are MGHRA and YSYEKL. CDR3 nucleotides: TGCGCCAGCAGCCGAGGAGGTTTCCTAGGCTCCTACAATGAGCAGTTCTTC. Translating gives CASSRGGFLGSYNEQFF.

This chain joins TRBV7-2 and TRBJ1-5; 10 bases match TRBD1. Looked up from germline, CDR1 is SGHTA and CDR2 is FQGNSA. With 0 bases clipped from V and 0 bases from J, the junction kept 5 bases outside the gene matches. CDR3 length: 18 residues. In DNA, the CDR3 is TGTGCCAGCAGCTTAGCCCCGGACAGGGGGATTAGCAATCAGCCCCAGCATTTT. Translated, it gives CASSLAPDRGISNQPQHF.

The V call is TRBV9, the J call TRBJ2-5; D not resolved. The CDR3 contains 13 residues. Trimming cost V 5 bases and J 4 bases, with 12 bases left between them. The germline gives CDR1 SGDLS, CDR2 YYNGEE. The CDR3 spells CASSYSFRETQYF. The CDR3 DNA reads as TGTGCCAGCAGTTACTCATTCCGAGAGACCCAGTACTTC.

The chain carries TRBV5-1 and TRBJ2-2; D ambiguous. Trimming removed 0 bases from V and 1 base from J, with 4 bases in between. CDR3 length equals 14 residues. Germline CDR1 is SGHRS and CDR2 is YFSETQ. CDR3 in amino acids: CASSLGQNTGELFF. Written as DNA, the CDR3 is TGCGCCAGCAGCTTGGGGCAGAACACCGGGGAGCTGTTTTTT.

This sequence joins TRBV6-5 and TRBJ2-3; 7 bases are a match to TRBD2. V trimming: 8 bases; J trimming: 2 bases; junction bases outside the gene matches: 4. This CDR3 has 13 residues. The germline V gene has CDR1 MNHEY and CDR2 SVGAGI. In nucleotides, the CDR3 is TGTGCCAGCGGCGGGAGTACCACAGATACGCAGTATTTT. This gives the protein CASGGSTTDTQYF.

With regard to this clone: The same CDR3 arises from other DNA sequences in this sample as well. The rearrangement links TRBV28 to TRBJ2-7, with 9 nucleotides matching TRBD1. This CDR3 comprises 13 residues. Germline V gene sequence: CDR1 MDHEN, CDR2 SYDVKM. V dropped 6 bases and J dropped 5; count of bases not matched to a gene: 5. The DNA for the CDR3 is TGTGCCAGCAGCTCGGGACAGGGTCACGAGCAGTACTTC. It specifies CASSSGQGHEQYF.

The chain recombines TRBV7-2 with TRBJ2-1, with TRBD2 matching 10 bases. Trimming cost V 3 bases and J 3 bases; bases outside gene matches: 2. Germline V gives CDR1 SGHTA, CDR2 FQGNSA. The CDR3 runs 15 residues. The CDR3 sequence: CASSFLAGDYNEQFF. The CDR3 coding sequence is TGTGCCAGCAGCTTCCTAGCGGGGGACTACAATGAGCAGTTCTTC.

This clone was seen only a few times. The chain uses TRBV28 and TRBJ1-5; no clear D gene. Germline lookup yields CDR1 MDHEN and CDR2 SYDVKM. Trimming left V 4 bases short and J 7 bases short, with 5 bases between. The CDR3 sequence is 11 residues long. The CDR3 nucleotides are TGTGCCAGCAGTTATCAGCAGCCCCAGCATTTT. Protein: CASSYQQPQHF.

The chain links TRBV30 to TRBJ1-1; 9 positions agree with TRBD1. The CDR3 is made up of 16 amino acids. V gave up 2 bases and J gave up 5 bases; unmatched junction bases: 12. CDR1 is GTSNPN, CDR2 SVGIG, per germline (reference sequence). As DNA, the CDR3 is TGTGCCTGGAGTTTCGGGACAGGGTATCTCGGGACTGAAGCTTTCTTT. Its protein product is CAWSFGTGYLGTEAFF. Complete variable domain (other parts from reference TRBV30 and TRBJ1-1): SQTIHQWPATLVQPVGSPLSLECTVEGTSNPNLYWYRQAAGRGLQLLFYSVGIGQISSEVPQNLSASRPQDRQFILSSKKLLLSDSGFYLCAWSFGTGYLGTEAFFGQGTRLTVV.

The table lists this clone with a few counts. The genes are TRBV25-1 and TRBJ1-3; weak D call: TRBD1 (5 bases). CDR3 size: 13 residues. Germline V gene lookup returns CDR1 MGHDK and CDR2 SYGVNS. Trimming stripped 6 bases from V and 5 bases from J, with 11 bases between. The CDR3 nucleotides read TGTGCCAGCAGGCCCGACAGCAGAAACACCATATATTTT. It is translated as CASRPDSRNTIYF.

This clone has just one count. The chain joins TRBV7-3 to TRBJ1-5; TRBD1 matches at 9 bases. The CDR3 runs 23 residues. V trimming: 1 base; J trimming: 3 bases; junction bases outside the gene matches: 25. Germline V gene sequence: CDR1 SGHTA, CDR2 FQGTGA. The CDR3 protein is CASSLNFGKGRDREWVANQPQHF. For the CDR3, the DNA is TGTGCCAGCAGCTTAAATTTCGGCAAGGGCCGGGACAGGGAGTGGGTTGCCAATCAGCCCCAGCATTTT.

This clone appeared once. The V call is TRBV2, the J call TRBJ2-7, with TRBD1 matching 8 bases. Germline values: CDR1 SNHLY, CDR2 FYNNEI. This CDR3 is 16 amino acids long. The V gene end was trimmed by 9 bases and the J gene end by 3 bases; junction bases not matched to a gene: 16. The CDR3: CASHRDRIVFSYEQYF. The CDR3 nucleotides read TGTGCCAGTCACCGGGACAGGATCGTTTTTAGCTACGAGCAGTACTTC.

This clone appeared a few times. The rearrangement uses TRBV28 and TRBJ1-3; D remains unclear. CDR3 size: 12 residues. The germline gives CDR1 MDHEN, CDR2 SYDVKM. Trimming cost V 10 bases and J 1 base, with 8 bases left between them. CDR3 nucleotide sequence: TGTGCCACCATCAATTCTGGAAACACCATATATTTT. Protein: CATINSGNTIYF.

This sequence joins TRBV11-1 and TRBJ2-5, with 14 nucleotides matching TRBD2. Germline trimming cut 1 base from V and 4 bases from J; bases unmatched to any gene: 5. CDR3 length equals 17 residues. Germline V CDR1 and CDR2: SGHAT, FQDESV (reference sequence). The CDR3 is CASSLVGTSGRTETQYF. DNA of the CDR3: TGTGCCAGCAGCTTAGTTGGGACTAGCGGGAGAACAGAGACCCAGTACTTC.

This clone was observed once. This chain joins TRBV5-4 and TRBJ2-7, with 9 bases lining up with TRBD1. Germline assignment: CDR1 SGHNT and CDR2 YYREEE (reference sequence). This CDR3 region has 15 residues. With V trimmed by 3 bases and J by 2 bases, 6 bases remained unmatched. The CDR3 spells CASSYPGTGTYEQYF. Written as DNA, the CDR3 is TGTGCCAGCAGCTACCCCGGGACAGGGACCTACGAGCAGTACTTC.

This clone was observed a few times. V is TRBV28 and J is TRBJ2-1; the D gene is possibly TRBD2 (5 bases). The V end was cut by 8 bases, the J end by 9 bases, with 14 bases between. Germline V lookup: CDR1 MDHEN, CDR2 SYDVKM. CDR3 length: 12 amino acids. CDR3: CASQFGRGEQFF. Written as DNA, the CDR3 is TGTGCCAGCCAGTTTGGGAGAGGTGAGCAGTTCTTC.

This clone was found a few times. This rearrangement joins TRBV5-1 to TRBJ1-4; TRBD1 might be the D (5 bases). Germline assignment: CDR1 SGHRS and CDR2 YFSETQ. V was trimmed by 2 bases and J by 4 bases, leaving 12 bases between them. This CDR3 comprises 15 residues. CDR3 DNA sequence: TGCGCCAGCAGCTTTTCTCCCGGGGGTAATGAAAAACTGTTTTTT. It encodes CASSFSPGGNEKLFF.

This CDR3 is CASQGDYSNQPQHF. DNA of the CDR3: TGTGCCAGCCAAGGGGATTATAGCAATCAGCCCCAGCATTTT. The chain has TRBV6-1 and TRBJ1-5, with D perhaps matching TRBD1 (5 bases). The CDR3 runs 14 residues. V lost 8 bases to trimming and J lost 0 bases, with 11 bases between them. CDR1 MNHNS and CDR2 SASEGT come from the germline V gene.

This chain links TRBV7-9 with TRBJ1-6, with TRBD1 matching over 7 bases. The CDR3 totals 14 residues. In germline, CDR1 is SEHNR, CDR2 FQNEAQ (reference sequence). Trimming took 5 bases from V and 6 from J; bases not matched to a gene: 4. The CDR3 reads CASSPGQSNSPLHF. Here the CDR3 DNA reads TGTGCCAGCAGCCCGGGACAGAGTAATTCACCCCTCCACTTT.

V and J are TRBV6-5 and TRBJ1-5; no reliable D call. The germline CDR1 and CDR2 sequences are MNHEY and SVGAGI. The ends were cut back, 2 bases at V and 6 bases at J, with 8 bases in the middle. The CDR3 extends over 13 amino acids. Written as DNA, the CDR3 is TGTGCCAGCAGTTACGGTGGCTCTCAGCCCCAGCATTTT. Its protein product is CASSYGGSQPQHF.

CDR3 in amino acids: CASSPYPGQYEQYF. For the CDR3, the DNA is TGTGCCAGCAGTCCCTACCCCGGACAGTACGAGCAGTACTTC. The rearrangement joins TRBV27 to TRBJ2-7; perhaps TRBD1 as D (6 bases). Germline CDR1 MNHEY, CDR2 SMNVEV (reference sequence). The V end lost 5 bases, the J end lost 4 bases, and 15 bases lay between the germline ends. There are 14 residues in the CDR3.

This clone was seen more than once but under ten times. The chain couples TRBV30 to TRBJ2-7, with 7 bases lining up with TRBD2. Germline assignment: CDR1 GTSNPN and CDR2 SVGIG (reference sequence). The CDR3 totals 12 residues. V was clipped by 1 base and J by 7 bases; unmatched bases: 4. This chain's CDR3 is CAWSGGGGEQYF. The CDR3 nucleotides are TGTGCCTGGAGTGGCGGGGGTGGGGAGCAGTACTTC. Full variable domain (rest looked up from reference TRBV30 and TRBJ2-7): SQTIHQWPATLVQPVGSPLSLECTVEGTSNPNLYWYRQAAGRGLQLLFYSVGIGQISSEVPQNLSASRPQDRQFILSSKKLLLSDSGFYLCAWSGGGGEQYFGPGTRLTVT.

The gene calls are TRBV28 and TRBJ1-6; D call uncertain. The CDR3 is made up of 13 amino acids. Germline values: CDR1 MDHEN, CDR2 SYDVKM. V was cut by 3 bases and J by 10 bases, with 10 bases left in between. CDR3 bases: TGTGCCAGCAGTTTCGTGAGGGAATCACCCCTCCACTTT. It specifies CASSFVRESPLHF.

The rearrangement uses TRBV9 and TRBJ2-3; D gene ambiguous. There are 11 residues in the CDR3. Trimming stripped 3 bases from V and 6 bases from J, with 5 bases between. Germline V gene sequence: CDR1 SGDLS, CDR2 YYNGEE. The CDR3 sequence: CASSAGDTQYF. The CDR3 DNA is TGTGCCAGCAGCGCCGGGGATACGCAGTATTTT.

The chain employs TRBV28 and TRBJ2-1; possible D gene TRBD2, 5 bases. Germline assignment: CDR1 MDHEN and CDR2 SYDVKM. Between the trimmed V and J ends, which lost 7 bases and 3 bases, there was a span of 16 bases. CDR3 size: 15 residues. The CDR3 region is CASNGRGGSYNEQFF. The CDR3 bases are TGTGCCAGCAACGGACGGGGTGGGAGCTACAATGAGCAGTTCTTC.

This rearrangement joins TRBV5-1 to TRBJ1-5, with no clear D. Germline V gene sequence: CDR1 SGHRS, CDR2 YFSETQ. V gave up 0 bases and J gave up 0 bases, with 7 bases separating them. CDR3 length equals 15 residues. The CDR3 coding sequence is TGCGCCAGCAGCTTGGGGCACTATAGCAATCAGCCCCAGCATTTT. It codes for CASSLGHYSNQPQHF.

The V call is TRBV4-3, the J call TRBJ2-1; D not resolved. The germline V gene encodes CDR1 LGHNA and CDR2 YSLEER. The CDR3 is 13 amino acids. V was pared by 1 base and J by 9 bases, with 10 bases between. CDR3 sequence (DNA): TGCGCCAGCAGCCAAGTTCTGCCGGGTGAGCAGTTCTTC. It is translated as CASSQVLPGEQFF.